This entry is about one T cell receptor (beta chain). Germline V lookup: CDR1 KGHSH, CDR2 LQKENI. This CDR3 has 13 amino acids. V lost 4 bases, J lost 5 bases, and 5 bases stayed unmatched. Original data processing: Amplified reference gene primers provided the basis for estimating nucleated cell counts. The method was immunoSEQ multiplex PCR; TCRdb's version includes in-frame clones alone and lacks a portion of them. The V and J calls and clone size were taken over from that table, and D and trimming were inferred from the DNA. Of more than 150,000 clones detected, around nine tenths appear once; the ten largest clones hold under 15%. Seattle's cohort entered during active infection and was followed longitudinally. These data are taken from a study of blood T cell repertoires in COVID-19. About the research overall: The United States, Italy and Spain supplied acute and convalescent COVID-19 samples. PBMCs, B-cell-depleted T cells, or T cells provided the cDNA or gDNA that made up the material.

Specimen: peripheral blood. The chain is built from TRBV18 and TRBJ2-7; 7 positions match TRBD1. This TCR came from a woman in her sixties or seventies with COVID-19, enrolled during active disease. CDR3 sequence: CASSHDRDDEQYF. The DNA for the CDR3 is TGTGCCAGCTCACACGACAGGGACGACGAGCAGTACTTC.